This passage covers 32 T cell receptor beta chains from one sample sequenced in a study of blood T cell repertoires in COVID-19. The method was immunoSEQ multiplex PCR; TCRdb's version includes in-frame clones alone and lacks a portion of them. Among some 200,000 clones listed, around 85% were seen once. Input material: peripheral blood. The receptors derive from an older woman with acute or convalescent COVID-19.

The rearrangement uses TRBV6-5 and TRBJ2-1, with D hard to call. The CDR3 is 12 residues long. Per the germline V gene, CDR1 is MNHEY and CDR2 is SVGAGI. Trimming took 6 bases from V and 9 from J, leaving 12 bases between them. This CDR3 is CASSPGGPEQFF. CDR3 nucleotide sequence: TGTGCCAGCAGCCCCGGCGGCCCTGAGCAGTTCTTC.

This rearrangement joins TRBV2 to TRBJ2-1; possible D gene TRBD2, 6 bases. From germline, CDR1 is SNHLY and CDR2 FYNNEI. The CDR3 sequence is 11 residues long. Trimming took 7 bases from V and 15 from J, leaving 16 bases between them. CDR3 amino acids: CASKESGLMFF. As DNA, the CDR3 is TGTGCCAGCAAGGAATCCGGACTAATGTTCTTC.

The rearrangement uses TRBV5-1 and TRBJ2-1, with D perhaps matching TRBD1 (6 bases). Germline loops: CDR1 SGHRS, CDR2 YFSETQ. This CDR3 comprises 17 residues. Trimming pared 0 bases from V and 0 bases from J, leaving 13 bases between. CDR3 nucleotide sequence: TGCGCCAGCAGCTTGGCACCGGGACAAAGCTCCTACAATGAGCAGTTCTTC. This translates into CASSLAPGQSSYNEQFF. Complete variable domain (other parts from reference TRBV5-1 and TRBJ2-1): KAGVTQTPRYLIKTRGQQVTLSCSPISGHRSVSWYQQTPGQGLQFLFEYFSETQRNKGNFPGRFSGRQFSNSRSEMNVSTLELGDSALYLCASSLAPGQSSYNEQFFGPGTRLTVL.

This clone was observed a single time. This rearrangement joins TRBV19 to TRBJ2-3; tentatively, D is TRBD1 (6 bases). This CDR3 is 17 amino acids long. Trimming removed 5 bases at V and 0 bases at J, with 18 bases between. Germline assignment: CDR1 LNHDA and CDR2 SQIVND (reference sequence). The CDR3 here is CASSYTSGELSTDTQYF. The CDR3, as DNA: TGTGCCAGTAGTTACACGTCAGGGGAATTGAGCACAGATACGCAGTATTTT.

The gene calls are TRBV2 and TRBJ1-2; no reliable D call. With 5 bases removed from V and 7 bases from J, the gap between germline ends came to 17 bases. This CDR3 is 14 amino acids long. Germline CDR1 is SNHLY and CDR2 is FYNNEI. This CDR3 reads CASSRYGDLGGYTF. The CDR3 bases are TGTGCCAGCAGTCGGTACGGGGATTTGGGTGGCTACACCTTC. The full variable domain, in which reference TRBV2 and TRBJ1-2 provide the parts outside the CDR3, is EPEVTQTPSHQVTQMGQEVILRCVPISNHLYFYWYRQILGQKVEFLVSFYNNEISEKSEIFDDQFSVERPDGSNFTLKIRSTKLEDSAMYFCASSRYGDLGGYTFGSGTRLTVV.

The chain employs TRBV2 and TRBJ1-2; maybe TRBD1 (5 bases). Germline CDR1 and CDR2: SNHLY and FYNNEI. The CDR3 runs 13 residues. V was pared by 3 bases and J by 5 bases, with 10 bases between. The CDR3 coding sequence is TGTGCCAGCAGTGAGGCAGGGAGGTATGGCTACACCTTC. This codes for CASSEAGRYGYTF. Full variable domain (rest looked up from reference TRBV2 and TRBJ1-2): EPEVTQTPSHQVTQMGQEVILRCVPISNHLYFYWYRQILGQKVEFLVSFYNNEISEKSEIFDDQFSVERPDGSNFTLKIRSTKLEDSAMYFCASSEAGRYGYTFGSGTRLTVV.

V and J are TRBV23-1 and TRBJ2-2, with 7 bases matching TRBD1. TRBV23-1 is labeled an ORF, and its function is uncertain. The CDR3 totals 16 residues. J was trimmed by 5 bases and V by 4 bases; bases with no gene match: 10. CDR3 loop: CASSLPGQRSTGELFF. In nucleotides, the CDR3 is TGCGCCAGCAGTCTCCCGGGACAGCGATCTACCGGGGAGCTGTTTTTT.

The genes are TRBV28 and TRBJ1-2, with 11 bases aligning to TRBD1. Trimming took 9 bases from V and 4 from J; bases not matched to a gene: 1. The CDR3 sequence is 12 residues long. The germline V gene has CDR1 MDHEN and CDR2 SYDVKM. As DNA, the CDR3 is TGTGCCAGTGGACAGGGGGCCTATGGCTACACCTTC. It specifies CASGQGAYGYTF.

V gene TRBV5-5 combines with J gene TRBJ2-1, with unresolved D. Trimming took 0 bases from V and 4 from J, leaving 5 bases between them. Per germline, CDR1 SGHKS and CDR2 YYEKEE (reference sequence). The CDR3 spans 13 residues. The CDR3, as DNA: TGTGCCAGCAGCTTGGACATATACAATGAGCAGTTCTTC. It codes for CASSLDIYNEQFF.

This clone has a single count. The CDR3, as DNA: TGTGCCAGCAGTGAAGTAAACTCGGCGGGGACTGAAGCTTTCTTT. Its protein is CASSEVNSAGTEAFF. The chain recombines TRBV2 with TRBJ1-1; unclear D gene. CDR1 and CDR2 (germline): SNHLY, FYNNEI. V was clipped by 1 base and J by 5 bases, with 14 bases between them. This CDR3 contains 15 residues.

This clone was seen a few times. V and J are TRBV24-1 and TRBJ2-3; TRBD1 matches at 7 bases. Germline V gene lookup returns CDR1 KGHDR and CDR2 SFDVKD. V dropped 9 bases and J dropped 2; count of bases not matched to a gene: 4. The CDR3 contains 13 residues. The CDR3 bases are TGTGCCACCTCAGGGGGAAACACAGATACGCAGTATTTT. This encodes CATSGGNTDTQYF.

This sequence joins TRBV19 and TRBJ1-5; unclear D gene. Trimming removed 4 bases from V and 2 bases from J, with 12 bases in between. Germline values: CDR1 LNHDA, CDR2 SQIVND (reference sequence). The CDR3 has 15 residues. CDR3 region: CASSTTPSGNQPQHF. In nucleotides, the CDR3 is TGTGCCAGTAGTACGACCCCAAGCGGCAATCAGCCCCAGCATTTT.

The chain joins TRBV6-2 or TRBV6-3 to TRBJ2-7, with 8 nucleotides matching TRBD2. Losses at the gene ends were 6 bases for V and 6 bases for J; bases not matched to a gene: 4. The CDR3 sequence is 12 residues long. Germline CDR1 reads MNHEY; CDR2 reads SVGEGT. The CDR3 protein is CASRYLAGEQYF. The CDR3, as DNA: TGTGCCAGCAGATACCTAGCGGGCGAGCAGTACTTC.

In this sample, this clone turned up once. The chain has TRBV5-1 and TRBJ1-2; tentatively, D is TRBD1 (6 bases). V shed 4 bases and J shed 5 bases, with 12 bases lying between them. From germline, CDR1 is SGHRS and CDR2 YFSETQ. The CDR3 has 13 residues. CDR3 coding DNA: TGCGCCAGCAGCGCCGCAGGGGTTTATGGCTACACCTTC. Encoded protein: CASSAAGVYGYTF.

This rearrangement joins TRBV18 to TRBJ1-2; 11 nucleotides align to TRBD1. Germline trimming cut 3 bases from V and 4 bases from J; bases unmatched to any gene: 10. The germline gives CDR1 KGHSH, CDR2 LQKENI. The CDR3 totals 17 residues. The CDR3 loop is CASSPVDRGQGGYGYTF. Here the CDR3 DNA reads TGTGCCAGCTCACCCGTGGACAGGGGGCAGGGTGGCTATGGCTACACCTTC.

The chain carries TRBV28 and TRBJ2-4; the D is unclear. The germline V and J ends were trimmed by 1 base and 6 bases, with 7 bases remaining between them. This CDR3 comprises 13 residues. In germline, CDR1 is MDHEN, CDR2 SYDVKM. The CDR3, as DNA: TGTGCCAGCAGTTTATCAACGGGAAACATTCAGTACTTC. Amino acids: CASSLSTGNIQYF.

The genes are TRBV29-1 and TRBJ1-3; TRBD1 agrees at 9 bases. Germline lookup yields CDR1 SQVTM and CDR2 ANQGSEA. V lost 5 bases, J lost 5 bases, and 7 bases stayed unmatched. The CDR3 length is 14 residues. The DNA of the CDR3 is TGCAGCGTTTCTCCTGGGACAGGGAGAAACACCATATATTTT. Protein sequence: CSVSPGTGRNTIYF.

This clone has just one count. The chain has TRBV28 and TRBJ1-1, with TRBD1 as a possible D gene (6 bases). Germline lookup yields CDR1 MDHEN and CDR2 SYDVKM. Trimming pared 3 bases from V and 6 bases from J, leaving 11 bases between. The CDR3 extends over 13 amino acids. The CDR3 loop is CASSFYRAAEAFF. CDR3 DNA: TGTGCCAGCAGTTTTTACAGGGCTGCTGAAGCTTTCTTT.

The chain carries TRBV7-2 and TRBJ2-5; D unclear. This CDR3 is 13 amino acids long. Germline-derived CDR1 and CDR2 are SGHTA and FQGNSA. V lost 5 bases to trimming and J lost 5 bases, with 12 bases between them. CDR3 DNA sequence: TGTGCCAGCAGCCCCGGGTCCGTCGAGACCCAGTACTTC. This codes for CASSPGSVETQYF. Filled out from reference TRBV7-2 and TRBJ2-5, the complete variable domain reads GAGVSQSPSNKVTEKGKDVELRCDPISGHTALYWYRQSLGQGLEFLIYFQGNSAPDKSGLPSDRFSAERTGGSVSTLTIQRTQQEDSAVYLCASSPGSVETQYFGPGTRLLVL.

V and J are TRBV24-1 and TRBJ1-5; the D is unclear. Trimming took 3 bases from V and 11 from J, leaving 13 bases between them. The CDR3 loop spans 13 amino acids. CDR1 and CDR2 (germline): KGHDR, SFDVKD. The CDR3 reads CATSDPGRGSQHF. The CDR3, as DNA: TGTGCCACCAGTGATCCGGGCCGGGGATCCCAGCATTTT.

The V gene is TRBV10-2, the J gene TRBJ1-5; TRBD1 matches at 7 bases. V lost 7 bases, J lost 8 bases, and 8 bases stayed unmatched. Germline CDR1 WSHSY, CDR2 SAAADI. The CDR3 totals 13 residues. The DNA for the CDR3 is TGCGCCAGCACCGGACAGGTCTTCGAGCCCCAGCATTTT. Translating gives CASTGQVFEPQHF.

This clone was recorded a few times. The CDR3 DNA reads TGCAGCGTTAGTCAGGCCCGACGAGAAGGCTACACCTTC. The encoded protein is CSVSQARREGYTF. V and J are TRBV29-1 and TRBJ1-2; D unclear. The V end lost 5 bases, the J end lost 8 bases, and 18 bases lay between the germline ends. CDR1 is SQVTM, CDR2 ANQGSEA, per germline. This CDR3 spans 13 amino acids.

The genes are TRBV6-1 and TRBJ2-3; maybe TRBD2 (5 bases). The CDR3 runs 15 residues. CDR1 and CDR2 (germline): MNHNS, SASEGT. The V end lost 1 base, the J end lost 1 base, and 9 bases lay between the germline ends. CDR3 sequence reads: CASSEVGSGTDTQYF. The CDR3 DNA reads as TGTGCCAGCAGTGAAGTCGGTAGCGGCACAGATACGCAGTATTTT.

The genes are TRBV5-1 and TRBJ2-1, with a weak D call TRBD1 (5 bases). The CDR3 length is 12 residues. From germline, CDR1 is SGHRS and CDR2 YFSETQ. Trimming cost V 6 bases and J 9 bases, with 13 bases left between them. The CDR3 nucleotides read TGCGCCAGCACCGAACTTAGGGGTGAGCAGTTCTTC. Its protein is CASTELRGEQFF.

The gene calls are TRBV27 and TRBJ1-2; 8 positions agree with TRBD1. This CDR3 has 13 residues. CDR1 is MNHEY and CDR2 is SMNVEV in the germline V gene (reference sequence). Trimming at V came to 9 bases and at J to 5 bases, leaving 8 bases not matched to a gene. CDR3 sequence (DNA): TGTGCCAGGGATCGGGACAGGTCATATGGCTACACCTTC. Amino acids: CARDRDRSYGYTF.

The rearrangement links TRBV19 to TRBJ1-2; 8 bases map to TRBD1. Germline V gene data show CDR1 as LNHDA and CDR2 as SQIVND (reference sequence). V was pared by 5 bases and J by 8 bases, with 4 bases of the junction left unmatched. The CDR3 is 12 residues long. The CDR3 DNA sequence: TGTGCCAGTAGTCCTCAGGGGGCGGGCTACACCTTC. It encodes CASSPQGAGYTF. The full variable domain, in which reference TRBV19 and TRBJ1-2 provide the parts outside the CDR3, is DGGITQSPKYLFRKEGQNVTLSCEQNLNHDAMYWYRQDPGQGLRLIYYSQIVNDFQKGDIAEGYSVSREKKESFPLTVTSAQKNPTAFYLCASSPQGAGYTFGSGTRLTVV.

The gene calls are TRBV4-1 and TRBJ2-1; TRBD2 is a possible D gene (6 bases). This CDR3 is built from 15 residues. Germline lookup yields CDR1 MGHRA and CDR2 YSYEKL. V lost 2 bases and J lost 9, with 17 bases in between. CDR3 loop: CASSQNPSELGEQFF. The CDR3 nucleotides are TGCGCCAGCAGCCAAAACCCTAGCGAGTTGGGTGAGCAGTTCTTC.

This clone was detected a few times. CDR3 amino acids: CASSPTIRNTEAFF. CDR3 nucleotides: TGCGCCAGCAGTCCCACTATTAGAAACACTGAAGCTTTCTTT. This rearrangement joins TRBV5-1 to TRBJ1-1; no reliable D call. This CDR3 is built from 14 residues. Trimming cost V 5 bases and J 2 bases, with 13 bases left between them. CDR1 and CDR2 (germline): SGHRS, YFSETQ.

V is TRBV30 and J is TRBJ1-3, with 9 bases identical to TRBD1. The CDR3 runs 12 residues. Trimming took 3 bases from V and 9 from J; bases not matched to a gene: 3. Germline V gives CDR1 GTSNPN, CDR2 SVGIG (reference sequence). Here the CDR3 reads CAWSGQGTTIYF. The CDR3 bases are TGTGCCTGGAGCGGACAGGGGACCACCATATATTTT.

The gene calls are TRBV5-6 and TRBJ2-1; possible D gene TRBD2, 6 bases. Per the germline V gene, CDR1 is SGHDT and CDR2 is YYEEEE. The CDR3 has 14 amino acids. V lost 0 bases, J lost 6 bases, and 10 bases lay in between. CDR3: CASSLGLESNEQFF. DNA for the CDR3: TGTGCCAGCAGCTTGGGACTAGAATCCAATGAGCAGTTCTTC.

Only one count was recorded for this clone. V gene TRBV18 combines with J gene TRBJ1-3; D is ambiguous. V was clipped by 0 bases and J by 1 base, with 7 bases between them. The CDR3 runs 15 residues. Germline CDR1 and CDR2: KGHSH and LQKENI. CDR3 region: CASSPPADSGNTIYF. The CDR3 bases are TGTGCCAGCTCACCACCGGCGGATTCTGGAAACACCATATATTTT. The full variable domain, rest sourced from reference TRBV18 and TRBJ1-3, is NAGVMQNPRHLVRRRGQEARLRCSPMKGHSHVYWYRQLPEEGLKFMVYLQKENIIDESGMPKERFSAEFPKEGPSILRIQQVVRGDSAAYFCASSPPADSGNTIYFGEGSWLTVV.

The V and J genes are TRBV3-1 (or the pseudogene TRBV3-2) and TRBJ2-7; 7 bases agree with TRBD1. This CDR3 spans 19 amino acids. Germline V gene lookup returns CDR1 LGHDT and CDR2 YNNKEL (reference sequence). Trimming removed 4 bases from V and 0 bases from J; junction bases left unmatched: 18. This CDR3 reads CASSPRDSFPMGISYEQYV. Written as DNA, the CDR3 is TGTGCCAGCAGCCCCAGGGACAGTTTCCCCATGGGGATCTCCTACGAGCAGTACGTC.